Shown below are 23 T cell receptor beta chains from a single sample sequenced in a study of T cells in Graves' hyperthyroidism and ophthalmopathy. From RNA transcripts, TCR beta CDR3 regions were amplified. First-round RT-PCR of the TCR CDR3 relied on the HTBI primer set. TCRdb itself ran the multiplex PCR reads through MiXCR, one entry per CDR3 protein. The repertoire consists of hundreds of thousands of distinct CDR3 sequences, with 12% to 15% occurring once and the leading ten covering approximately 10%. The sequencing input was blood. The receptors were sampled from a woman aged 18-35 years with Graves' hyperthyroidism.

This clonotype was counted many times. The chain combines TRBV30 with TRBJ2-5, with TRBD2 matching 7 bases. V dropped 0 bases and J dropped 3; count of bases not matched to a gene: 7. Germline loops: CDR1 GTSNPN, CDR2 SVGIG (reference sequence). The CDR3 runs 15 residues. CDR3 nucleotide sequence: TGTGCCTGGAGTGTACTAAGGCTAGCGGAAGAGACCCAGTACTTC. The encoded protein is CAWSVLRLAEETQYF.

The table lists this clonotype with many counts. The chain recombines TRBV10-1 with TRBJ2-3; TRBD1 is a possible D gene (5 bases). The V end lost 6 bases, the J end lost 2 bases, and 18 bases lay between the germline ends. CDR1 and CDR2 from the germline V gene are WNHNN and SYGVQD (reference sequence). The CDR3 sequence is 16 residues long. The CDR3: CASRVTERQATDTQYF. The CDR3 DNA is TGCGCCAGCAGGGTGACAGAACGCCAGGCCACAGATACGCAGTATTTT.

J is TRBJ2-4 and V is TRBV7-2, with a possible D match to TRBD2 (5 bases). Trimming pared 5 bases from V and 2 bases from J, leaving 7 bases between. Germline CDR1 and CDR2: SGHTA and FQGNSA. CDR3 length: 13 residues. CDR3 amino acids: CASSAGTKNIQYF. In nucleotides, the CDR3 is TGTGCCAGCAGCGCCGGGACCAAAAACATTCAGTACTTC.

As DNA, the CDR3 is TGTGCCAGCAGCTTAATGGTGGTGGCGTCCACAGATACGCAGTATTTT. Translating it yields CASSLMVVASTDTQYF. The chain is built from TRBV7-9 and TRBJ2-3; D ambiguous. Trimming left V 2 bases short and J 2 bases short, with 14 bases between. The CDR3 covers 16 residues. CDR1 and CDR2 from the germline V gene are SEHNR and FQNEAQ (reference sequence). The full variable domain, its missing parts supplied by reference TRBV7-9 and TRBJ2-3, is DTGVSQNPRHKITKRGQNVTFRCDPISEHNRLYWYRQTLGQGPEFLTYFQNEAQLEKSRLLSDRFSAERPKGSFSTLEIQRTEQGDSAMYLCASSLMVVASTDTQYFGPGTRLTVL.

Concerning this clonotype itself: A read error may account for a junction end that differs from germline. CDR3 in DNA: TGCGCCAGCAGCCATCCCAGAGGGGGACAGGGAATCCACGAGCAGTACTTC. This encodes CASSHPRGGQGIHEQYF. V usage is TRBV7-8 and J usage is TRBJ2-7, with 9 bases fitting TRBD1. This CDR3 has 17 residues. Germline CDR1 reads SGHVS; CDR2 reads FQNEAQ.

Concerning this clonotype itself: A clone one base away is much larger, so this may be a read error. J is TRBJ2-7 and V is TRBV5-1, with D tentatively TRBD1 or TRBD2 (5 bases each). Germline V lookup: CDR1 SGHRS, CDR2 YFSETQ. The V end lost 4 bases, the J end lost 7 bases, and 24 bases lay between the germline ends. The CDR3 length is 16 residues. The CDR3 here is CASSLRMRGTGNEQYF. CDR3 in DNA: TGCGCCAGCAGCCTCCGGATGAGGGGCACGGGGAATGAGCAGTACTTC.

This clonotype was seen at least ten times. CDR3 sequence reads: CASSGETEDQETQYF. The CDR3 coding sequence is TGTGCCAGCAGCGGTGAAACAGAGGATCAAGAGACCCAGTACTTC. The chain is built from TRBV2 and TRBJ2-5; no definite D call. V gave up 6 bases and J gave up 2 bases, with 16 bases separating them. CDR3 length: 15 amino acids. Germline CDR1 is SNHLY and CDR2 is FYNNEI.

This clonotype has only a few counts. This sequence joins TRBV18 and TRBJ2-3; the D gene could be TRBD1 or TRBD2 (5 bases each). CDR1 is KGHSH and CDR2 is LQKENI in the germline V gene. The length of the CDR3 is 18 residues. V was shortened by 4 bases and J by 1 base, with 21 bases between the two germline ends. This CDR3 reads CASSRLGASWGGTDTQYF. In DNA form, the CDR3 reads TGTGCCAGCTCACGCCTAGGGGCTAGCTGGGGTGGCACAGATACGCAGTATTTT.

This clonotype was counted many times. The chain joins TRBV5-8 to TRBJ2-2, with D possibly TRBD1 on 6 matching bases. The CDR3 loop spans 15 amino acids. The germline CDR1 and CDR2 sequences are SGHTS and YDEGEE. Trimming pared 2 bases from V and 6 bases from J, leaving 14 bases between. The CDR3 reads CASSLTIPGAGELFF. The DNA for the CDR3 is TGTGCCAGCAGCTTAACGATTCCAGGGGCCGGGGAGCTGTTTTTT.

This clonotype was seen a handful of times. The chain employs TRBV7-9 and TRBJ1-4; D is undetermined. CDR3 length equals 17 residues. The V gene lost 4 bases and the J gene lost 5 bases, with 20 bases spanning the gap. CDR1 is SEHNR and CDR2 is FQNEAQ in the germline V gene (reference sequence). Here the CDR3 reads CASSSTRRSSGNEKLFF. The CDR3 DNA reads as TGTGCCAGCAGCTCCACACGTCGTAGTTCGGGAAATGAAAAACTGTTTTTT.

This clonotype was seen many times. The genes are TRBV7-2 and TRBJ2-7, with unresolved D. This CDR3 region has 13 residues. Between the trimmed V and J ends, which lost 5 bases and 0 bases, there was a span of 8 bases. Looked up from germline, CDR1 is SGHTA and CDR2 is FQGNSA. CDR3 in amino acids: CASSIDPSYEQYF. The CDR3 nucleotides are TGTGCCAGCAGCATAGATCCCTCCTACGAGCAGTACTTC.

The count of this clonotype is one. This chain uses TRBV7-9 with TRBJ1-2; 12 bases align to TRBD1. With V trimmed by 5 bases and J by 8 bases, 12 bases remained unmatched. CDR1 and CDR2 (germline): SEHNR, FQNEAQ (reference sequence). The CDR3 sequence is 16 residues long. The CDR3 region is CASSRGTGGALGGYTF. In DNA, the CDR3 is TGTGCCAGCAGCAGAGGGACAGGGGGCGCCTTAGGAGGCTACACCTTC.

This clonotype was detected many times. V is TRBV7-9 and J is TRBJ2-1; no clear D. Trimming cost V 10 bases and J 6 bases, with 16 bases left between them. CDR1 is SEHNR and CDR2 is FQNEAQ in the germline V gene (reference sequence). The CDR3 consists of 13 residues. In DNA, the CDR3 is TGTGCCACCCCCGGTCCGTTCCCCAATGAGCAGTTCTTC. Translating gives CATPGPFPNEQFF.

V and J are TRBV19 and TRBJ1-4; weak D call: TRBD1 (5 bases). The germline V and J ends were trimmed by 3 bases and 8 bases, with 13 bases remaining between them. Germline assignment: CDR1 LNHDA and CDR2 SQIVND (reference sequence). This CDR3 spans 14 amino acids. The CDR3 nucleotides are TGTGCCAGTAGTATCCGGGGGGACGGGGAAAAACTGTTTTTT. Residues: CASSIRGDGEKLFF.

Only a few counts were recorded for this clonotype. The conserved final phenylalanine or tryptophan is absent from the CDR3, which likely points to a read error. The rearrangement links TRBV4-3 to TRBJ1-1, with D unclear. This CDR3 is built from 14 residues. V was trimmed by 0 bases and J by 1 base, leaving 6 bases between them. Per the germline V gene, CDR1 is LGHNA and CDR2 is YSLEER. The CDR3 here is CASSQENGNTEAFV. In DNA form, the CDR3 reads TGCGCCAGCAGCCAAGAGAACGGGAACACTGAAGCTTTCGTT.

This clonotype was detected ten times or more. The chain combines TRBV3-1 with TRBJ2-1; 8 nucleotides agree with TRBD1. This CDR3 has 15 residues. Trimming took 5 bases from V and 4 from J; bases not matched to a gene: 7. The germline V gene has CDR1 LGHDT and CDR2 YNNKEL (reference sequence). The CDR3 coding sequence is TGTGCCAGCAGCGGGGGGACAGGCCTTTACAATGAGCAGTTCTTC. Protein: CASSGGTGLYNEQFF.

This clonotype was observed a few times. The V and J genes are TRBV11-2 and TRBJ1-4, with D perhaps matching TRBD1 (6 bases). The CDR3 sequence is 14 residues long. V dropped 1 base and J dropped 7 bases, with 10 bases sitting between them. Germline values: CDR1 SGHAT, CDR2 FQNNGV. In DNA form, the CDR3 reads TGTGCCAGCAGCTTAGTTCTCAGGGGTGAAAAACTGTTTTTT. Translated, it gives CASSLVLRGEKLFF. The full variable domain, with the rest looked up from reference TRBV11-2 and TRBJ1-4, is EAGVAQSPRYKIIEKRQSVAFWCNPISGHATLYWYQQILGQGPKLLIQFQNNGVVDDSQLPKDRFSAERLKGVDSTLKIQPAKLEDSAVYLCASSLVLRGEKLFFGSGTQLSVL.

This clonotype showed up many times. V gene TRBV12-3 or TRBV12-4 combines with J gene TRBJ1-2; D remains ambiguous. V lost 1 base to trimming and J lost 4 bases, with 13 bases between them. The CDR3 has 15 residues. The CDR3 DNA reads TGTGCCAGCAGTTTAGAAGGGTCCCCTATCTATGGCTACACCTTC. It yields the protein CASSLEGSPIYGYTF.

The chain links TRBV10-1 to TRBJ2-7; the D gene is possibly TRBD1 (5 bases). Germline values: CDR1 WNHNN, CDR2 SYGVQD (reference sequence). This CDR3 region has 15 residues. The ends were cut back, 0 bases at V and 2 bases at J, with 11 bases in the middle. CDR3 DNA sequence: TGCGCCAGCAGTGAGTCCCCCCAGGGAACCTACGAGCAGTACTTC. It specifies CASSESPQGTYEQYF.

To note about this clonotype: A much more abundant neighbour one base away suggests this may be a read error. CDR3 region: CASSPGLSDGELFF. The CDR3, as DNA: TGTGCCAGCAGCCCGGGCCTCTCGGACGGGGAGCTGTTTTTT. V gene TRBV6-1 combines with J gene TRBJ2-2, with D unresolved. This CDR3 is 14 amino acids long. The V gene lost 6 bases and the J gene lost 7 bases, with 15 bases spanning the gap. Germline V gene sequence: CDR1 MNHNS, CDR2 SASEGT.

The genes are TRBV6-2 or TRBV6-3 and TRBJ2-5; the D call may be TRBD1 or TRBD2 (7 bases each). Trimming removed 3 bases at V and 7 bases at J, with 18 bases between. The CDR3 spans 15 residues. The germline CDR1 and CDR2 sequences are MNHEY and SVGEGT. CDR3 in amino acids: CASSYLPQGGATQYF. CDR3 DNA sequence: TGTGCCAGCAGTTATCTACCTCAGGGGGGGGCGACCCAGTACTTC.

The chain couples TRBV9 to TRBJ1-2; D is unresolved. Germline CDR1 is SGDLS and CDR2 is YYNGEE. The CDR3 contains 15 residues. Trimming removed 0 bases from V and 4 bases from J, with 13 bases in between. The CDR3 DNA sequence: TGTGCCAGCAGCGTAGAAGCAGAAATCTTCTATGGCTACACCTTC. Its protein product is CASSVEAEIFYGYTF.

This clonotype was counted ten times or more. CDR3 coding DNA: TGTGCCAGCAGTTTCATGGCTAACTATGGCTACACCTTC. It is translated as CASSFMANYGYTF. This sequence joins TRBV6-1 and TRBJ1-2; D unresolved. The germline V gene encodes CDR1 MNHNS and CDR2 SASEGT. V was trimmed by 5 bases and J by 0 bases, leaving 7 bases between them. The CDR3 loop spans 13 amino acids.